The 31 T cell receptor beta chains below were found in one sample sequenced in a study of response to subunit inactivated influenza vaccine. Via MiXCR, TCRdb re-called the RT-PCR reads, giving one row per CDR3 protein. The sample contains 430,000 or so distinct CDR3 sequences, 9.5% to 12% of which appear only once. The sample was PBMCs from blood, taken 35 to 45 days after vaccination. Receptors originate from a man between 45 and 60 years old who received an inactivated influenza vaccine.

The V and J genes are TRBV3-1 and TRBJ2-2, with 7 nucleotides matching TRBD1. V shed 4 bases, J shed 4 bases, and the junction held 9 bases outside the gene matches. This CDR3 has 16 amino acids. From germline, CDR1 is LGHDT and CDR2 YNNKEL (reference sequence). CDR3 loop: CASSRQRGLGTGELFF. CDR3 coding DNA: TGTGCCAGCAGCCGTCAGAGGGGGCTGGGCACCGGGGAGCTGTTTTTT.

This sequence joins TRBV5-1 and TRBJ2-3; 11 nucleotides align to TRBD2. J gave up 1 base and V 0 bases, and 4 bases lay outside the gene matches. The CDR3 totals 17 residues. CDR1 SGHRS and CDR2 YFSETQ come from the germline V gene. The CDR3 DNA sequence: TGCGCCAGCAGCTTGGCCACTAGCGGGGGCCGCACAGATACGCAGTATTTT. It codes for CASSLATSGGRTDTQYF.

The rearrangement uses TRBV12-3 or TRBV12-4 and TRBJ1-6; maybe TRBD1 (5 bases). Trimming cost V 8 bases and J 7 bases, with 18 bases left between them. The length of the CDR3 is 15 residues. The CDR3 DNA reads TGTGCCAGCCAGACTTACTCCGGGGCGAATTCACCCCTCCACTTT. Residues: CASQTYSGANSPLHF.

This rearrangement joins TRBV12-5 to TRBJ2-1; D is unclear. Germline assignment: CDR1 LGHNT and CDR2 FRNRAP. The CDR3 is made up of 13 amino acids. V lost 1 base and J lost 5, with 6 bases in between. Here the CDR3 DNA reads TGTGCTAGTGGTTTGGGCTGGGACAATGAGCAGTTCTTC. Residues: CASGLGWDNEQFF.

About this clonotype: A junction end diverges from the germline sequence, so it may reflect a read error. The rearrangement links TRBV15 to TRBJ2-3; D gene ambiguous. Germline CDR1 is LNHNV and CDR2 is YYDKDF (reference sequence). The CDR3 consists of 15 residues. This chain's CDR3 is CATSRNAGPTDTHYF. CDR3 nucleotides: TGTGCCACCAGCAGAAATGCAGGCCCTACAGATACGCATTATTTT.

The chain has TRBV28 and TRBJ2-7, with TRBD2 identical over 9 bases. With V trimmed by 3 bases and J by 6 bases, 6 bases remained unmatched. CDR3 length equals 14 residues. Germline V CDR1 and CDR2: MDHEN, SYDVKM. The CDR3 sequence is CASSLAGGPSEQYF. The CDR3 coding sequence is TGTGCCAGCAGTTTGGCGGGAGGGCCGAGCGAGCAGTACTTC.

The sample holds a few counts of this clonotype. V and J are TRBV6-2 or TRBV6-3 and TRBJ2-5; possibly TRBD1 or TRBD2 for D (5 bases each). Trimming removed 6 bases from V and 5 bases from J, with 13 bases in between. Germline CDR1 MNHEY, CDR2 SVGEGT. The CDR3 has 13 amino acids. CDR3 sequence reads: CASRRDPSETQYF. For the CDR3, the DNA is TGTGCCAGCAGAAGGGACCCCTCGGAGACCCAGTACTTC.

The J gene is TRBJ2-5, the V gene TRBV28; D is undetermined. CDR1 is MDHEN and CDR2 is SYDVKM in the germline V gene. This CDR3 contains 14 residues. Trimming removed 6 bases from V and 5 bases from J, with 16 bases in between. The CDR3 region is CASSPAEGWETQYF. CDR3 bases: TGTGCCAGCAGCCCTGCCGAAGGCTGGGAGACCCAGTACTTC. Filled out from reference TRBV28 and TRBJ2-5, the complete variable domain reads DVKVTQSSRYLVKRTGEKVFLECVQDMDHENMFWYRQDPGLGLRLIYFSYDVKMKEKGDIPEGYSVSREKKERFSLILESASTNQTSMYLCASSPAEGWETQYFGPGTRLLVL.

The genes are TRBV24-1 and TRBJ1-5, with unresolved D. This CDR3 comprises 13 residues. Germline lookup yields CDR1 KGHDR and CDR2 SFDVKD. V was shortened by 3 bases and J by 2 bases, with 4 bases between the two germline ends. CDR3 in amino acids: CATSDRGNQPQHF. CDR3 sequence (DNA): TGTGCCACCAGTGATCGAGGCAATCAGCCCCAGCATTTT.

This clonotype was observed at least ten times. This rearrangement joins TRBV20-1 to TRBJ1-6, with TRBD1 as a possible D gene (5 bases). CDR1 DFQATT and CDR2 SNEGSKA come from the germline V gene (reference sequence). The CDR3 consists of 16 residues. The V end was cut by 1 base, the J end by 2 bases, with 12 bases between. For the CDR3, the DNA is TGCAGTGCTAGAGCCGAGGGAGGGGCCTATAATTCACCCCTCCACTTT. Amino acid sequence: CSARAEGGAYNSPLHF.

This clonotype has only a few counts. Here the CDR3 DNA reads TGTGCCAGCAGCCAGGCGGGAGGGCCCTCGACAGATACGCAGTATTTT. Encoded protein: CASSQAGGPSTDTQYF. The chain carries TRBV3-1 and TRBJ2-3; 9 nucleotides align to TRBD2. Trimming removed 3 bases from V and 3 bases from J; junction bases left unmatched: 7. The CDR3 has 16 residues. Germline V gene sequence: CDR1 LGHDT, CDR2 YNNKEL (reference sequence).

This clonotype was seen many times. This sequence joins TRBV7-2 and TRBJ2-7, with D hard to call. V was shortened by 5 bases and J by 2 bases, with 10 bases between the two germline ends. Germline V gene sequence: CDR1 SGHTA, CDR2 FQGNSA. The length of the CDR3 is 13 residues. Here the CDR3 reads CASSQDPPYEQYF. CDR3 in DNA: TGTGCCAGCAGCCAGGACCCCCCCTACGAGCAGTACTTC.

This clonotype was found a few times. The chain joins TRBV18 to TRBJ1-1; D ambiguous. Trimming took off 3 bases at V and 0 bases at J, with 14 bases between the two ends. The CDR3 contains 16 residues. Per the germline V gene, CDR1 is KGHSH and CDR2 is LQKENI. DNA of the CDR3: TGTGCCAGCTCACCTTCTGTGGGGAAAATGAACACTGAAGCTTTCTTT. It encodes CASSPSVGKMNTEAFF. Full variable domain (outside the CDR3, taken from reference TRBV18 and TRBJ1-1): NAGVMQNPRHLVRRRGQEARLRCSPMKGHSHVYWYRQLPEEGLKFMVYLQKENIIDESGMPKERFSAEFPKEGPSILRIQQVVRGDSAAYFCASSPSVGKMNTEAFFGQGTRLTVV.

In its sample, this clonotype was seen a few times. The chain uses TRBV13 and TRBJ2-1; D is unresolved. V was pared by 5 bases and J by 8 bases, with 16 bases between. The V gene's germline CDR1 is PRHDT and CDR2 FYEKMQ (reference sequence). The CDR3 is 14 amino acids. The CDR3 bases are TGTGCCAGCAGCCTATGGAGTGGGCTCGATGAGCAGTTCTTC. It is translated as CASSLWSGLDEQFF.

This clonotype has just a few counts. The chain has TRBV29-1 and TRBJ2-2; possibly TRBD1 for D (6 bases). The ends were cut back, 6 bases at V and 2 bases at J, with 13 bases in the middle. The germline gives CDR1 SQVTM, CDR2 ANQGSEA. The CDR3 contains 14 residues. CDR3 amino acids: CSVLTGANTGELFF. In DNA, the CDR3 is TGCAGCGTCCTGACAGGAGCTAACACCGGGGAGCTGTTTTTT.

DNA for the CDR3: TGCGCCAGCAGCATAACAGGGGTGGAGACCCAGTACTTC. This sequence encodes CASSITGVETQYF. The chain couples TRBV5-1 to TRBJ2-5; TRBD1 aligns across 7 bases. Germline V CDR1 and CDR2: SGHRS, YFSETQ. V dropped 4 bases and J dropped 5; count of bases not matched to a gene: 5. This CDR3 is built from 13 residues.

The V and J genes are TRBV7-2 and TRBJ2-7; 10 bases fit TRBD2. The CDR3 has 17 amino acids. Trimming cost V 2 bases and J 1 base; bases outside gene matches: 8. The V gene's germline CDR1 is SGHTA and CDR2 FQGNSA. CDR3 amino acids: CASSLSSGGLSSYEQYF. The DNA of the CDR3 is TGTGCCAGCAGCTTATCTAGCGGGGGTCTATCGTCCTACGAGCAGTACTTC.

This clonotype came up many times. The chain recombines TRBV12-3 or TRBV12-4 with TRBJ2-5; 9 bases are shared with TRBD1. Unmatched junction bases numbered 8, after V lost 5 bases and J lost 4 bases. This CDR3 has 15 residues. In nucleotides, the CDR3 is TGTGCCAGCAGTACCAGGACAGGGGTTCGAGAGACCCAGTACTTC. Its translation: CASSTRTGVRETQYF.

This clonotype was detected a few times. The rearrangement joins TRBV3-1 to TRBJ2-4; a weak D match, TRBD2 (7 bases). The CDR3 totals 12 residues. V was cut by 5 bases and J by 15 bases, with 17 bases left in between. Germline CDR1 is LGHDT and CDR2 is YNNKEL (reference sequence). This chain's CDR3 is CASSSRGRARYF. The DNA for the CDR3 is TGTGCCAGCAGCTCTAGGGGGAGGGCACGGTACTTC.

This clonotype was counted ten times or more. One end of the junction is discordant with germline, which a read error may explain. The J gene is TRBJ1-3, the V gene TRBV7-9; D not certain. The CDR3 loop spans 16 amino acids. In germline, CDR1 is SEHNR, CDR2 FQNEAQ (reference sequence). In DNA form, the CDR3 reads TGTGCCAGCAGCTTAGCGTCGGTTTTCTCTGGAAGCACCATATATTTT. Amino acids: CASSLASVFSGSTIYF.

This clonotype was counted many times. V gene TRBV29-1 combines with J gene TRBJ1-3, with no clear D. V lost 4 bases and J 0 bases, leaving 16 bases between the germline ends. This CDR3 is 16 amino acids long. Germline V gene sequence: CDR1 SQVTM, CDR2 ANQGSEA. This chain's CDR3 is CSVAEELTASGNTIYF. The DNA of the CDR3 is TGCAGCGTTGCCGAAGAGTTAACAGCCTCTGGAAACACCATATATTTT.

This clonotype was picked up a small number of times. The V call is TRBV15, the J call TRBJ2-2, with D perhaps being TRBD1 or TRBD2 (5 bases each). The length of the CDR3 is 16 residues. Trimming shortened V by 3 bases and J by 6 bases, and 17 bases separated the two germline ends. Germline values: CDR1 LNHNV, CDR2 YYDKDF (reference sequence). For the CDR3, the DNA is TGTGCCACCAGCAGTAGGCAGGGAGTTCAAGCCGGGGAGCTGTTTTTT. Its translation: CATSSRQGVQAGELFF.

The chain joins TRBV4-2 to TRBJ2-5; D is unclear. V lost 0 bases, J lost 2 bases, and 13 bases lay in between. Germline V gene sequence: CDR1 LGHNA, CDR2 YNFKEQ. CDR3 length equals 16 residues. The CDR3 region has the DNA TGTGCCAGCAGCCAAGATTCCCGGCACCTACAAGAGACCCAGTACTTC. It codes for CASSQDSRHLQETQYF.

J is TRBJ1-5 and V is TRBV18; TRBD1 aligns across 7 bases. Germline V gene data show CDR1 as KGHSH and CDR2 as LQKENI. After removal of 4 bases from V and 4 bases from J, the junction contained 10 bases not matched to a gene. This CDR3 is built from 16 residues. The CDR3 sequence is CASSLYSGTDNQPQHF. As DNA, the CDR3 is TGTGCCAGCTCACTTTACTCCGGGACAGATAATCAGCCCCAGCATTTT.

The chain employs TRBV7-2 and TRBJ1-5; D is unresolved. This CDR3 has 13 amino acids. V was trimmed by 4 bases and J by 5 bases, leaving 9 bases between them. Germline V gene data show CDR1 as SGHTA and CDR2 as FQGNSA. The CDR3 region has the DNA TGTGCCAGCAGCTACAGTAACGATCAGCCCCAGCATTTT. Translating it yields CASSYSNDQPQHF. Full variable domain (outside the CDR3, taken from reference TRBV7-2 and TRBJ1-5): GAGVSQSPSNKVTEKGKDVELRCDPISGHTALYWYRQSLGQGLEFLIYFQGNSAPDKSGLPSDRFSAERTGGSVSTLTIQRTQQEDSAVYLCASSYSNDQPQHFGDGTRLSIL.

The rearrangement links TRBV7-9 to TRBJ2-4; D remains ambiguous. Trimming cost V 10 bases and J 5 bases, with 12 bases left between them. The CDR3 contains 12 residues. The germline CDR1 and CDR2 sequences are SEHNR and FQNEAQ (reference sequence). CDR3 sequence: CATQRLQNIQYF. The CDR3 nucleotides read TGTGCCACACAGAGGCTCCAAAACATTCAGTACTTC.

J is TRBJ2-1 and V is TRBV7-9; 9 nucleotides align to TRBD1. CDR1 and CDR2 from the germline V gene are SEHNR and FQNEAQ (reference sequence). Losses at the gene ends were 3 bases for V and 5 bases for J; bases not matched to a gene: 5. The CDR3 runs to 15 residues. The DNA for the CDR3 is TGTGCCAGCAGCTTGGGACAGGGCCATAACAATGAGCAGTTCTTC. Translated, it gives CASSLGQGHNNEQFF.

J is TRBJ1-3 and V is TRBV4-3; D not resolved. Trimming cost V 0 bases and J 0 bases, with 9 bases left between them. The CDR3 covers 16 residues. Germline CDR1 is LGHNA and CDR2 is YSLEER. The CDR3 loop reads CASSQDVWSSGNTIYF. The CDR3 DNA reads as TGCGCCAGCAGCCAAGATGTATGGAGCTCTGGAAACACCATATATTTT.

The sample holds many counts of this clonotype. The rearrangement joins TRBV20-1 to TRBJ1-4; 9 nucleotides align to TRBD1. The germline CDR1 and CDR2 sequences are DFQATT and SNEGSKA (reference sequence). There are 13 residues in the CDR3. The V segment lost 3 bases and the J segment 7 bases; nucleotides outside the gene matches: 3. The CDR3 nucleotides read TGCAGTGCTAGGGGACAGGGTTTTGAAAAACTGTTTTTT. It yields the protein CSARGQGFEKLFF.

The chain has TRBV7-9 and TRBJ2-1; D perhaps matches TRBD1 (6 bases). Germline CDR1 and CDR2: SEHNR and FQNEAQ (reference sequence). The CDR3 runs to 15 residues. Trimming shortened V by 5 bases and J by 2 bases, and 13 bases separated the two germline ends. The chain's CDR3 is CASSAGTTAYNEQFF. As DNA, the CDR3 is TGTGCCAGCAGCGCCGGGACAACTGCCTACAATGAGCAGTTCTTC.

There are a few counts of this clonotype. The CDR3 DNA is TGTGCCAGCAGTTTACTCCAAAATGAGCAGTTCTTC. Protein product: CASSLLQNEQFF. The chain couples TRBV12-3 or TRBV12-4 to TRBJ2-1; D is undetermined. The CDR3 has 12 residues. Trimming left V 2 bases short and J 7 bases short, with 6 bases between.